These 30 T cell receptor beta chains were all obtained from the same sample, sequenced in a study of graft-versus-host responses after intestinal transplantation. The protocol was immunoSEQ multiplex PCR, while the TCRdb copy is restricted to in-frame clones and leaves out a portion. The repertoire holds a few thousand clones, with 30% to 40% as singletons. Irradiated, violet-dye-labeled stimulator cells, around 200,000 in number, were plated with around 200,000 CFSE-labeled responder cells. The sample was alloreactive CD8+ T cells from a mixed lymphocyte reaction culture, taken before transplantation. Subset denoted: CFSE-low proliferating T cells sorted from roughly 6-day pre-transplant mixed lymphocyte reaction (GvH or HvG direction). All receptors come from a human patient who was an organ donor for intestinal transplantation.

This clone was seen only a few times. This rearrangement joins TRBV14 to TRBJ2-1; no clear D gene. Germline assignment: CDR1 SGHDN and CDR2 FVKESK. Trimming removed 6 bases from V and 3 bases from J, with 3 bases in between. CDR3 length equals 11 residues. The CDR3 spells CASSHYNEQFF. DNA for the CDR3: TGTGCCAGCAGTCACTACAATGAGCAGTTCTTC.

This chain joins TRBV5-1 and TRBJ1-2; 9 bases align to TRBD1. The CDR3 consists of 16 residues. CDR1 and CDR2 from the germline V gene are SGHRS and YFSETQ. The J segment lost 6 bases and the V segment lost 3 bases, leaving 12 bases of the junction unmatched. CDR3 region: CASSSYGTGLFNGYTF. CDR3 DNA: TGCGCCAGCAGCTCCTATGGGACAGGGCTTTTTAATGGCTACACCTTC.

The V and J genes are TRBV7-9 and TRBJ2-1; D is uncertain. Germline V gives CDR1 SEHNR, CDR2 FQNEAQ (reference sequence). This CDR3 has 16 residues. The germline V and J ends were trimmed by 3 bases and 5 bases, with 17 bases remaining between them. CDR3 coding DNA: TGTGCCAGCAGCTTGCCCCAGGCAGGTTTTAACAATGAGCAGTTCTTC. Translating gives CASSLPQAGFNNEQFF. The full variable domain, rest sourced from reference TRBV7-9 and TRBJ2-1, is DTGVSQNPRHKITKRGQNVTFRCDPISEHNRLYWYRQTLGQGPEFLTYFQNEAQLEKSRLLSDRFSAERPKGSFSTLEIQRTEQGDSAMYLCASSLPQAGFNNEQFFGPGTRLTVL.

This clone was found once. This sequence joins TRBV27 and TRBJ2-7, with TRBD1 matching 7 bases. V shed 2 bases, J shed 5 bases, and the junction held 15 bases outside the gene matches. CDR3 length equals 17 residues. Germline CDR1 MNHEY, CDR2 SMNVEV (reference sequence). CDR3 DNA: TGTGCCAGCAGTTTAGGGGACAGTTTAAGGGGGTACGACGAGCAGTACTTC. It translates to CASSLGDSLRGYDEQYF.

V is TRBV6-6 and J is TRBJ2-7; D gene unclear. Germline CDR1 MNHNY, CDR2 SVGAGI (reference sequence). Deletions cut 4 bases from V and 3 bases from J, with 4 bases between. This CDR3 is built from 11 residues. The CDR3 DNA is TGTGCCAGCAGTTCCAACTACGAGCAGTACTTC. Its protein is CASSSNYEQYF.

Only a few counts were recorded for this clone. The chain links TRBV29-1 to TRBJ2-7, with 8 nucleotides matching TRBD2. The CDR3 has 13 amino acids. The V and J ends lost 6 bases and 0 bases, in that order; junction bases with no gene match: 4. The germline CDR1 and CDR2 sequences are SQVTM and ANQGSEA. The CDR3 loop is CSVTGTSSYEQYF. CDR3 sequence (DNA): TGCAGCGTAACCGGGACTAGCTCCTACGAGCAGTACTTC.

DNA of the CDR3: TGTGCCAGCAGCGTAGGCGGGGGCCGACTCCTTCATGCACCCCTCCACTTT. Translating gives CASSVGGGRLLHAPLHF. The chain carries TRBV9 and TRBJ1-6; perhaps TRBD1 as D (6 bases). Germline-derived CDR1 and CDR2 are SGDLS and YYNGEE. This CDR3 is 17 amino acids long. V was trimmed by 0 bases and J by 11 bases, leaving 21 bases between them.

This clone was counted only a few times. The chain uses TRBV6-5 and TRBJ1-1; the D is unclear. This CDR3 spans 13 amino acids. V was pared by 5 bases and J by 5 bases, with 12 bases between. The germline CDR1 and CDR2 sequences are MNHEY and SVGAGI. CDR3 in DNA: TGTGCCAGCAGTGAGAGGGTTGGAACTGAAGCTTTCTTT. Amino acid sequence: CASSERVGTEAFF.

The CDR3 DNA reads TGTGCCAGCAGCCAAGATCGATATACTAGCGGGGGCCCCCGTTTGATAGAGACCCAGTACTTC. Amino acids: CASSQDRYTSGGPRLIETQYF. This chain connects TRBV4-2 to TRBJ2-5, with 11 bases that match TRBD2. V lost 0 bases, J lost 4 bases, and 19 bases stayed unmatched. From germline, CDR1 is LGHNA and CDR2 YNFKEQ. The CDR3 length is 21 residues.

This clone was observed a handful of times. This rearrangement joins TRBV7-8 to TRBJ1-5; no firm D call. The CDR3 has 15 residues. V was pared by 1 base and J by 0 bases, with 7 bases between. CDR1 is SGHVS, CDR2 FQNEAQ, per germline. CDR3 bases: TGTGCCAGCAGCTTAGACGATGCTAGCAATCAGCCCCAGCATTTT. It encodes CASSLDDASNQPQHF.

The rearrangement links TRBV5-6 to TRBJ2-3; 10 bases map to TRBD2. The CDR3 has 16 residues. In germline, CDR1 is SGHDT, CDR2 YYEEEE. Germline trimming cut 4 bases from V and 1 base from J; bases unmatched to any gene: 6. CDR3 coding DNA: TGTGCCAGCAGCCCCGTTCTAGCGGGGGGCACAGATACGCAGTATTTT. As protein: CASSPVLAGGTDTQYF.

By share, this clone counts as large (0.1 to 1%). The genes are TRBV9 and TRBJ1-6; a weak D match, TRBD1 (6 bases). V was pared by 3 bases and J by 1 base, with 14 bases between. CDR3 size: 17 residues. Germline V gene sequence: CDR1 SGDLS, CDR2 YYNGEE. Written as DNA, the CDR3 is TGTGCCAGCAGCGCAGGACAGTCAGTGTCCTATAATTCACCCCTCCACTTT. Translating gives CASSAGQSVSYNSPLHF.

The chain recombines TRBV6-9 with TRBJ2-5; TRBD1 might be the D (6 bases). This CDR3 is 13 amino acids long. Looked up from germline, CDR1 is MNHGY and CDR2 is SVAAGI. The V end lost 4 bases, the J end lost 3 bases, and 9 bases lay between the germline ends. CDR3 coding DNA: TGTGCCAGCAGTTTACAGGGTAAAGAGACCCAGTACTTC. Protein product: CASSLQGKETQYF.

The chain uses TRBV13 and TRBJ2-1, with 7 positions matching TRBD1. Germline V gene lookup returns CDR1 PRHDT and CDR2 FYEKMQ (reference sequence). Losses at the gene ends were 5 bases for V and 3 bases for J; bases not matched to a gene: 19. CDR3 length: 19 residues. For the CDR3, the DNA is TGTGCCAGCAGCCCGATGGGGGACAGAAGAAAACCCAACTACAATGAGCAGTTCTTC. It specifies CASSPMGDRRKPNYNEQFF.

The rearrangement joins TRBV19 to TRBJ2-2; D unclear. The CDR3 is 15 amino acids. Germline V gene data show CDR1 as LNHDA and CDR2 as SQIVND (reference sequence). The V end was cut by 2 bases, the J end by 5 bases, with 12 bases between. CDR3 coding DNA: TGTGCCAGTAGTATAAGGGTCGCATGGACCGGGGAGCTGTTTTTT. This codes for CASSIRVAWTGELFF.

This chain uses TRBV4-3 with TRBJ2-7; unclear D gene. CDR3 length: 13 amino acids. Germline V CDR1 and CDR2: LGHNA, YSLEER. Trimming pared 4 bases from V and 3 bases from J, leaving 10 bases between. For the CDR3, the DNA is TGCGCCAGCAGCCTCGGAGCCTTCTACGAGCAGTACTTC. Translated: CASSLGAFYEQYF.

V gene TRBV7-9 combines with J gene TRBJ2-4; no reliable D call. This CDR3 comprises 14 residues. The germline V gene has CDR1 SEHNR and CDR2 FQNEAQ (reference sequence). Trimming cost V 2 bases and J 0 bases, with 5 bases left between them. This CDR3 reads CASSLTVAKNIQYF. The DNA of the CDR3 is TGTGCCAGCAGCTTAACAGTAGCCAAAAACATTCAGTACTTC.

By share, this clone counts as large. This sequence joins TRBV4-1 and TRBJ2-1; D remains ambiguous. The CDR3 loop spans 15 amino acids. With 3 bases removed from V and 8 bases from J, the gap between germline ends came to 17 bases. Germline V gene lookup returns CDR1 MGHRA and CDR2 YSYEKL. CDR3 amino acids: CASSQSVGFQDEQFF. The CDR3 bases are TGCGCCAGCAGCCAGTCGGTGGGGTTTCAGGATGAGCAGTTCTTC.

This clone has a handful of counts. This chain uses TRBV5-5 with TRBJ2-7; D perhaps matches TRBD2 (7 bases). The V gene lost 1 base and the J gene lost 4 bases, with 18 bases spanning the gap. The germline V gene has CDR1 SGHKS and CDR2 YYEKEE (reference sequence). This CDR3 has 16 amino acids. The CDR3 is CASSLFGGGDRYEQYF. Here the CDR3 DNA reads TGTGCCAGCAGCTTGTTCGGCGGGGGCGACCGGTACGAGCAGTACTTC.

This chain connects TRBV7-2 to TRBJ2-3; 12 positions agree with TRBD2. CDR1 is SGHTA, CDR2 FQGNSA, per germline. V gave up 4 bases and J gave up 2 bases; unmatched junction bases: 1. The CDR3 is 15 residues long. The CDR3 here is CASSWTSGNTDTQYF. The CDR3 coding sequence is TGTGCCAGCAGCTGGACTAGCGGGAACACAGATACGCAGTATTTT.

The chain has TRBV13 and TRBJ2-6; D is tentatively TRBD1 or TRBD2 (5 bases each). The CDR3 has 18 amino acids. V was pared by 7 bases and J by 2 bases, with 21 bases between. Germline V CDR1 and CDR2: PRHDT, FYEKMQ (reference sequence). The CDR3 protein is CASKVSYEGPAGANVLTF. The DNA of the CDR3 is TGTGCCAGCAAGGTGTCTTACGAGGGGCCTGCTGGGGCCAACGTCCTGACTTTC.

This chain joins TRBV2 and TRBJ2-1; D ambiguous. CDR3 length: 13 residues. Germline assignment: CDR1 SNHLY and CDR2 FYNNEI. The V end lost 8 bases, the J end lost 4 bases, and 12 bases lay between the germline ends. The CDR3 DNA reads TGTGCCAGCCGGCTCGGGTCTTACAATGAGCAGTTCTTC. Its protein product is CASRLGSYNEQFF.

The table lists this clone with a few counts. The chain couples TRBV4-1 to TRBJ1-4; TRBD1 aligns across 8 bases. Germline assignment: CDR1 MGHRA and CDR2 YSYEKL. The CDR3 is 12 residues long. The V segment lost 4 bases and the J segment 13 bases; nucleotides outside the gene matches: 5. The CDR3 is CASSPGQGLLFF. DNA for the CDR3: TGCGCCAGCAGCCCCGGACAGGGTCTACTGTTTTTT.

This chain links TRBV2 with TRBJ2-5, with 11 nucleotides matching TRBD2. Trimming removed 4 bases from V and 4 bases from J; junction bases left unmatched: 8. This CDR3 has 16 residues. CDR1 SNHLY and CDR2 FYNNEI come from the germline V gene. CDR3 residues: CASSGASGGRLETQYF. The CDR3, as DNA: TGTGCCAGCAGTGGGGCTAGCGGGGGGCGGTTAGAGACCCAGTACTTC.

The J gene is TRBJ2-3, the V gene TRBV13; 10 bases are a match to TRBD2. With 7 bases clipped from V and 2 bases from J, the junction kept 6 bases outside the gene matches. CDR1 PRHDT and CDR2 FYEKMQ come from the germline V gene (reference sequence). The CDR3 is 15 amino acids. The CDR3 DNA reads TGTGCCAGCATTGCAGCGGGGGGGATCACAGATACGCAGTATTTT. Translating gives CASIAAGGITDTQYF.

This chain connects TRBV9 to TRBJ2-5; D is ambiguous. This CDR3 contains 13 residues. Looked up from germline, CDR1 is SGDLS and CDR2 is YYNGEE. The V end was cut by 0 bases, the J end by 2 bases, with 5 bases between. CDR3 nucleotide sequence: TGTGCCAGCAGCGTAGGCACGCAAGAGACCCAGTACTTC. Protein sequence: CASSVGTQETQYF.

The CDR3 bases are TGTGCCAGCAGTATGTGGCTCTACTCGTCCGAGCAGTACTTC. This codes for CASSMWLYSSEQYF. The V call is TRBV6-5, the J call TRBJ2-7; D is unresolved. V was cut by 5 bases and J by 6 bases, with 17 bases left in between. CDR1 is MNHEY and CDR2 is SVGAGI in the germline V gene. The CDR3 runs 14 residues.

This clone was counted a few times. The chain employs TRBV5-4 and TRBJ2-7; TRBD2 is a possible D gene (5 bases). Germline lookup yields CDR1 SGHNT and CDR2 YYREEE (reference sequence). The CDR3 is made up of 13 amino acids. V lost 2 bases, J lost 3 bases, and 9 bases lay in between. Here the CDR3 reads CASSLHGLYEQYF. The CDR3 DNA follows: TGTGCCAGCAGCTTACACGGACTCTACGAGCAGTACTTC.

This rearrangement joins TRBV5-7 to TRBJ2-2, with D hard to call. TRBV5-7 has ORF status, its function being uncertain. The CDR3 is 13 amino acids. V dropped 4 bases and J dropped 5 bases, with 9 bases sitting between them. CDR3 DNA sequence: TGTGCCAGCAGCCCCTTCGCAACCGGGGAGCTGTTTTTT. This codes for CASSPFATGELFF.

Only a few counts were recorded for this clone. CDR3: CASRLPGANVLTF. The DNA of the CDR3 is TGTGCCAGCAGGTTACCTGGGGCCAACGTCCTGACTTTC. The chain uses TRBV2 and TRBJ2-6; D gene uncertain. Per the germline V gene, CDR1 is SNHLY and CDR2 is FYNNEI. The V end lost 6 bases, the J end lost 2 bases, and 5 bases lay between the germline ends. CDR3 size: 13 residues. The complete variable domain, with remaining parts taken from reference TRBV2 and TRBJ2-6, reads EPEVTQTPSHQVTQMGQEVILRCVPISNHLYFYWYRQILGQKVEFLVSFYNNEISEKSEIFDDQFSVERPDGSNFTLKIRSTKLEDSAMYFCASRLPGANVLTFGAGSRLTVL.